Detailed here is one T cell receptor beta chain. Its cognate antigen is unknown. This sample is part of a study of CD8+CD57+ T cells in acquired aplastic anemia. Study details: The DNA of sorted CD4+ and CD8+ cells averaged around 3 ug. Study outcomes and limitations: Levels of CD8+ Simpson's diversity were not significantly distinct in patients versus controls. Patients and controls had in common twenty-nine CD8+ CDR3 sequences.

Genomic DNA constituted the template upon which TCR beta VDJ and CDR3 profiling was performed. Using its own MiXCR run on the reads, TCRdb lists one record per CDR3 protein. The sample lists fewer than 250,000 distinct CDR3 sequences, approximately 52% occurring once. This CDR3 has 15 residues. Germline V gene data show CDR1 as LNHDA and CDR2 as SQIVND (reference sequence). Specimen: sorted CD4+, CD8+, or CD8+CD57+ T cells (not recorded which) from PBMCs. The chain has TRBV19 and TRBJ2-5, with 10 nucleotides matching TRBD1. Matching the DNA end better, TRBJ2-7 makes the J call doubtful. This TCR was recovered from a human donor in good health, serving as a control. The CDR3 is CASSTAGTGDYEQYF. CDR3 nucleotides: TGTGCCAGTAGTACAGCCGGGACAGGGGACTACGAGCAGTACTTC.